This entry concerns a single T cell receptor (beta chain). The antigen it recognizes is unknown. For every CD8+ T cell subset, over 250,000 cells were flow-sorted straight into RLT lysis buffer, and each subset was sorted in triplicate. To keep memory contaminants out, a stringent definition of naive CD8+ T cells was applied: CD45RO-CCR7+CD27+CD95-. Standard density gradient centrifugation was used to isolate peripheral blood mononuclear cells from buffy coats. A FACSAria III was used to flow-sort naive CXCR3-negative and CXCR3-positive CD8+ T cells. An RNeasy Mini Kit was used to extract total RNA from the sorted cells. These data come from a study of CXCR3-negative and CXCR3-positive naive CD8 T cells (dated by TCRdb to the late 2010s). About the study as a whole: In total, about 135 million TRB reads were obtained, corresponding to roughly 1.5 +/- 0.3 million reads per library. Data from 11 donors, pooled across two independent experiments, went into the diversity and physicochemical repertoire analyses. TRBV-TRBJ cluster analysis included naive subsets from roughly 5 donors and memory cells from 3 donors. Summary of the overall study and its limitations: Because surface CD5, which has been linked to self-reactivity in mice, was comparable between naive subsets, TCR interaction strength was also inferred from TRB CDR3 physicochemical properties. Comparably high repertoire diversity was found in both naive subsets, whereas much lower repertoire diversity was found in memory CD8+ T cells. Freshly isolated PBMCs were used for most assays because CXCR3 expression partially decreased after cryopreservation. Within the same donor, TRBV-TRBJ usage looked similar between naive CXCR3-negative and CXCR3-positive cells, but memory cells had distinct patterns. TRB CDR3s from CXCR3-positive naive cells showed higher hydrophobicity (lower Kidera factor 4), lower energy, and higher strength and volume indices than CXCR3-negative naive cells.

The CDR3 spans 14 residues, from the cysteine through the phenylalanine. The DNA is not on file. CDR1 and CDR2, looked up from the germline V gene (reference sequence), are MNHNY and SVGAGI. For sequencing, a NextSeq 550 was employed. The Human TCR Profiling Kit (MiLaboratory) was used to prepare UMI-labeled 5' RACE TRB cDNA libraries. The full amount of extracted RNA was used for cDNA synthesis, and the full amount of resulting cDNA was used for PCR amplification. Libraries were prepared in parallel using an identical number of PCR cycles. As for how the authors treated the data: About 53,000 +/- 9,400 unique UMI-labeled TRB cDNA molecules per library were extracted with MIGEC and MiXCR, with at least two reads per UMI required. An average of around 40,000 +/- 10,000 functional in-frame TRB CDR3 nucleotide clonotypes without stop codons was found per library. After downsampling to 5000 UMI-labeled TRB molecules per sample, diversity metrics such as normalized Shannon-Wiener and Chao1 were calculated in VDJtools. Clonotype-size-weighted physicochemical properties of the central five CDR3 residues (interaction energy, strength, volume and Kidera factor 4) were computed in VDJtools. One entry per CDR3 protein sequence results from the TCRdb reprocessing of the reads, with DNA left out. The V and J calls were determined by TCRdb, not by the authors. The table for this sample records 20,000 to 30,000 distinct CDR3 sequences. The ten largest clonotypes hold roughly 2.8% of the sample.

The sequence joins TRBV6-6 to TRBJ1-3. The sequence derives from a human donor in good health. Some clones in this sample may be carry-over from other donors' samples. Sequencing was performed on naive CXCR3- CD8+ T cells from blood. In the paper's terms, the cell subset or site label means: CD45RO-CCR7+CD27+CD95- naive CD8+ T cells lacking CXCR3 (TNR3-). CDR3 reads: CASSGEFSGNTIYF.